The 32 T cell receptor beta chains reported below all come from one sample, sequenced in a study of shared clonotypes between healthy human individuals. TCRdb keeps only in-frame clones here, not all; method: immunoSEQ multiplex PCR. The sample consists of about 490,000 clones, about three quarters of them appearing once. Sequenced material: PBMCs. These TCRs come from a woman between 40 and 50 years old in good health. Some clones in this sample may be carry-over from other donors' samples.

The V call is TRBV7-3, the J call TRBJ2-7, with 11 bases identical to TRBD2. CDR3 size: 14 residues. V trimming: 3 bases; J trimming: 5 bases; junction bases outside the gene matches: 3. CDR1 is SGHTA and CDR2 is FQGTGA in the germline V gene. The CDR3 spells CASSFSGRAHEQYF. The CDR3, as DNA: TGTGCCAGCAGCTTTAGCGGGAGGGCCCACGAGCAGTACTTC.

The V and J genes are TRBV28 and TRBJ1-5, with TRBD1 as a possible D gene (6 bases). The CDR3 is 13 residues long. The V gene lost 10 bases and the J gene lost 7 bases, with 17 bases spanning the gap. The germline CDR1 and CDR2 sequences are MDHEN and SYDVKM. CDR3 DNA: TGTGCCACCGCGGGGTTTAGGGGGCAGCCCCAGCATTTT. Its translation is CATAGFRGQPQHF. The full variable domain, in which reference TRBV28 and TRBJ1-5 provide the parts outside the CDR3, is DVKVTQSSRYLVKRTGEKVFLECVQDMDHENMFWYRQDPGLGLRLIYFSYDVKMKEKGDIPEGYSVSREKKERFSLILESASTNQTSMYLCATAGFRGQPQHFGDGTRLSIL.

This clone was recorded at least ten times. Mismatch with germline at one junction end may stem from a read error. The identical CDR3 is also encoded by other nucleotide sequences in the sample. The chain employs TRBV29-1 and TRBJ1-1; D is perhaps TRBD1 (5 bases). Per the germline V gene, CDR1 is SQVTM and CDR2 is ANQGSEA. This CDR3 comprises 11 residues. The CDR3 loop reads CSAVGGPEAFF. The CDR3 nucleotides read TGTAGCGCCGTCGGGGGTCCTGAAGCTTTCTTT.

The chain couples TRBV5-5 to TRBJ1-2; possibly TRBD1 for D (6 bases). The CDR3 runs to 14 residues. CDR1 is SGHKS, CDR2 YYEKEE, per germline (reference sequence). Deletions cut 0 bases from V and 4 bases from J, with 10 bases between. The CDR3 sequence: CASSLAGASYGYTF. The DNA for the CDR3 is TGTGCCAGCAGCTTGGCAGGGGCGAGCTATGGCTACACCTTC.

The chain carries TRBV5-1 and TRBJ2-3; TRBD2 matches at 8 bases. This CDR3 region has 15 residues. The V and J ends lost 4 bases and 6 bases, in that order; junction bases with no gene match: 10. CDR1 is SGHRS, CDR2 YFSETQ, per germline. Here the CDR3 reads CASSPTLLAGDTQYF. The DNA for the CDR3 is TGCGCCAGCAGCCCAACACTTCTAGCGGGTGATACGCAGTATTTT.

The chain recombines TRBV29-1 with TRBJ2-7; possible D gene TRBD1, 6 bases. V dropped 4 bases and J dropped 0 bases, with 13 bases sitting between them. The CDR3 covers 14 residues. Germline-derived CDR1 and CDR2 are SQVTM and ANQGSEA. CDR3 nucleotides: TGCAGCGTTGTGGGCCGGGACAACTCCTACGAGCAGTACTTC. Encoded protein: CSVVGRDNSYEQYF.

The gene calls are TRBV7-8 and TRBJ2-2; no firm D call. V lost 4 bases to trimming and J lost 6 bases, with 12 bases between them. Germline V gives CDR1 SGHVS, CDR2 FQNEAQ. The CDR3 has 14 amino acids. The CDR3 region is CASSYGPAPGELFF. CDR3 DNA: TGTGCCAGCAGCTACGGTCCCGCTCCCGGGGAGCTGTTTTTT.

The chain has TRBV11-2 and TRBJ1-2; 9 nucleotides match TRBD1. Germline V CDR1 and CDR2: SGHAT, FQNNGV. The CDR3 is 17 amino acids. V gave up 5 bases and J gave up 12 bases; unmatched junction bases: 22. DNA of the CDR3: TGTGCCAGCAGCCCAGCCGGGACAGGGTTGGTGCGCCCAACTAACACCTTC. This encodes CASSPAGTGLVRPTNTF. Looking up the rest from reference TRBV11-2 and TRBJ1-2 gives the full variable domain: EAGVAQSPRYKIIEKRQSVAFWCNPISGHATLYWYQQILGQGPKLLIQFQNNGVVDDSQLPKDRFSAERLKGVDSTLKIQPAKLEDSAVYLCASSPAGTGLVRPTNTFGSGTRLTVV.

V usage is TRBV19 and J usage is TRBJ1-2; D may be TRBD1 (5 bases). CDR3 size: 13 residues. Germline loops: CDR1 LNHDA, CDR2 SQIVND (reference sequence). V lost 3 bases to trimming and J lost 3 bases, with 8 bases between them. The CDR3 DNA follows: TGTGCCAGTAGTATCAGGGAGGACTATGGCTACACCTTC. Protein sequence: CASSIREDYGYTF.

The CDR3 here is CASKQPNQPQHF. CDR3 in DNA: TGTGCCAGCAAACAGCCCAATCAGCCCCAGCATTTT. V gene TRBV6-1 combines with J gene TRBJ1-5, with D uncertain. Germline CDR1 is MNHNS and CDR2 is SASEGT. Trimming left V 7 bases short and J 3 bases short, with 7 bases between. The CDR3 runs 12 residues.

Concerning this clone itself: Just one base apart from a much larger clone, this may be a read error. The chain carries TRBV7-8 and TRBJ1-5, with D unclear. CDR1 is SGHVS, CDR2 FQNEAQ, per germline. Trimming removed 1 base from V and 4 bases from J, with 8 bases in between. The CDR3 length is 14 residues. The CDR3 sequence: CASSLGWQNQPQHF. In DNA form, the CDR3 reads TGTGCCAGCAGCTTAGGATGGCAAAATCAGCCCCAGCATTTT.

This clone was found a few times. The V gene is TRBV7-3, the J gene TRBJ2-7; 9 nucleotides line up with TRBD2. Trimming at V came to 1 base and at J to 4 bases, leaving 5 bases not matched to a gene. This CDR3 has 15 residues. Germline V gene sequence: CDR1 SGHTA, CDR2 FQGTGA. The CDR3 loop is CASSLNAGGLYEQYF. The CDR3 nucleotides read TGTGCCAGCAGCTTAAACGCGGGAGGGTTGTACGAGCAGTACTTC. The full variable domain, completed using reference TRBV7-3 and TRBJ2-7, is GAGVSQTPSNKVTEKGKYVELRCDPISGHTALYWYRQSLGQGPEFLIYFQGTGAADDSGLPNDRFFAVRPEGSVSTLKIQRTERGDSAVYLCASSLNAGGLYEQYFGPGTRLTVT.

This clone was observed a few times. V usage is TRBV19 and J usage is TRBJ2-7, with TRBD1 matching 10 bases. CDR1 LNHDA and CDR2 SQIVND come from the germline V gene (reference sequence). This CDR3 is built from 14 residues. Trimming cost V 5 bases and J 4 bases; bases outside gene matches: 5. This CDR3 reads CASSPGQGPYEQYF. Here the CDR3 DNA reads TGTGCCAGTAGTCCGGGACAGGGGCCATACGAGCAGTACTTC.

The chain links TRBV28 to TRBJ2-7; 7 bases are shared with TRBD1. The J segment lost 1 base and the V segment lost 9 bases, leaving 15 bases of the junction unmatched. Looked up from germline, CDR1 is MDHEN and CDR2 is SYDVKM. CDR3 length: 16 amino acids. The chain's CDR3 is CARNSFGGQLSYEQYF. The DNA of the CDR3 is TGTGCCAGGAACTCTTTTGGGGGACAGCTGTCCTACGAGCAGTACTTC.

A word on this clone: Other DNA sequences within the sample encode an identical CDR3. This sequence joins TRBV6-1 and TRBJ2-7, with D unclear. CDR3 length equals 12 residues. From germline, CDR1 is MNHNS and CDR2 SASEGT. V was clipped by 2 bases and J by 3 bases, with 5 bases between them. The CDR3 loop is CASSELGYEQYF. CDR3 coding DNA: TGTGCCAGCAGTGAACTGGGCTACGAGCAGTACTTC.

This clone was observed a few times. V and J are TRBV7-2 and TRBJ1-5; no reliable D call. V was shortened by 1 base and J by 0 bases, with 7 bases between the two germline ends. This CDR3 has 15 amino acids. Germline-derived CDR1 and CDR2 are SGHTA and FQGNSA. The CDR3 sequence: CASSLVTGSNQPQHF. Here the CDR3 DNA reads TGTGCCAGCAGCTTAGTTACGGGTAGCAATCAGCCCCAGCATTTT. The full variable domain, in which reference TRBV7-2 and TRBJ1-5 provide the parts outside the CDR3, is GAGVSQSPSNKVTEKGKDVELRCDPISGHTALYWYRQSLGQGLEFLIYFQGNSAPDKSGLPSDRFSAERTGGSVSTLTIQRTQQEDSAVYLCASSLVTGSNQPQHFGDGTRLSIL.

The CDR3 bases are TGTGCCAGCAAGGACAGGGGCACAGATACGCAGTATTTT. Its protein is CASKDRGTDTQYF. The chain has TRBV13 and TRBJ2-3; 8 bases line up with TRBD1. Germline V gene sequence: CDR1 PRHDT, CDR2 FYEKMQ (reference sequence). The V segment lost 7 bases and the J segment 1 base; nucleotides outside the gene matches: 1. This CDR3 is built from 13 residues.

The CDR3 loop is CSVLNRGRFTHRHEQYF. The CDR3 DNA is TGCAGCGTCCTTAACAGGGGCCGGTTTACCCACCGCCACGAGCAGTACTTC. J is TRBJ2-7 and V is TRBV29-1; 7 bases map to TRBD1. The trim removed 6 bases at V and 5 bases at J, leaving 22 bases unmatched. Germline V gene data show CDR1 as SQVTM and CDR2 as ANQGSEA. The CDR3 runs 17 residues.

In its sample, this clone was seen a few times. At one end the junction does not follow the germline gene, possibly because of a read error. The chain links TRBV11-3 to TRBJ2-2, with D tentatively TRBD2 (5 bases). The CDR3 is 13 amino acids. In germline, CDR1 is SGHNT, CDR2 YENEEA. CDR3 sequence: CASGFRNTGELFF. The CDR3, as DNA: TGTGCCAGCGGCTTCCGTAACACCGGGGAGCTGTTTTTC.

The V call is TRBV7-6, the J call TRBJ2-5; D might be TRBD2 (5 bases). Trimming pared 2 bases from V and 4 bases from J, leaving 11 bases between. This CDR3 has 14 amino acids. The germline V gene has CDR1 SGHVS and CDR2 FNYEAQ. The CDR3 spells CASSLLSGSETQYF. In DNA form, the CDR3 reads TGTGCCAGCAGCTTACTAAGCGGATCAGAGACCCAGTACTTC. Variable domain in full (rest from reference TRBV7-6 and TRBJ2-5): GAGVSQSPRYKVTKRGQDVALRCDPISGHVSLYWYRQALGQGPEFLTYFNYEAQQDKSGLPNDRFSAERPEGSISTLTIQRTEQRDSAMYRCASSLLSGSETQYFGPGTRLLVL.

The gene calls are TRBV4-3 and TRBJ2-1; D is perhaps TRBD1 (6 bases). In germline, CDR1 is LGHNA, CDR2 YSLEER. With 2 bases removed from V and 2 bases from J, the gap between germline ends came to 10 bases. CDR3 length: 15 residues. The CDR3 sequence is CASSQQSGAYNEQFF. The DNA for the CDR3 is TGCGCCAGCAGCCAACAGTCAGGGGCCTACAATGAGCAGTTCTTC.

This clone was found a few times. The rearrangement links TRBV4-1 to TRBJ1-1; a weak D match, TRBD1 (6 bases). Germline V gene data show CDR1 as MGHRA and CDR2 as YSYEKL. The CDR3 has 16 residues. V was shortened by 4 bases and J by 3 bases, with 18 bases between the two germline ends. The CDR3 here is CASSPNRVLVDTEAFF. The CDR3, as DNA: TGCGCCAGCAGCCCGAACAGGGTACTTGTGGACACTGAAGCTTTCTTT.

A word on this clone: A far larger clone is only one base removed, so a read error is likely. The rearrangement links TRBV11-2 to TRBJ1-1; the D gene is possibly TRBD1 (6 bases). The germline V gene encodes CDR1 SGHAT and CDR2 FQNNGV. The CDR3 runs to 12 residues. Trimming took 5 bases from V and 8 from J, leaving 12 bases between them. CDR3 DNA sequence: TGTGCCAGCAGCCCTTTTGGGGGCGAAGCTTTCTTT. It translates to CASSPFGGEAFF.

The sample holds a few counts of this clone. The V and J genes are TRBV28 and TRBJ1-2, with no clear D. Trimming stripped 6 bases from V and 5 bases from J, with 4 bases between. Germline V gene data show CDR1 as MDHEN and CDR2 as SYDVKM. The CDR3 is 10 amino acids. The CDR3 coding sequence is TGTGCCAGCAGGGCATATGGCTACACCTTC. It translates to CASRAYGYTF.

The rearrangement uses TRBV28 and TRBJ1-1; no reliable D call. This CDR3 has 14 amino acids. V lost 5 bases and J 1 base, leaving 11 bases between the germline ends. Germline V CDR1 and CDR2: MDHEN, SYDVKM. The CDR3, as DNA: TGTGCCAGCAGTCCCGTCGGGAGGAACACTGAAGCTTTCTTT. It translates to CASSPVGRNTEAFF.

The V call is TRBV15, the J call TRBJ2-1, with 7 bases fitting TRBD2. V lost 1 base and J lost 8; bases outside the gene matches: 8. The CDR3 is made up of 15 amino acids. The germline V gene encodes CDR1 LNHNV and CDR2 YYDKDF (reference sequence). The CDR3 DNA reads as TGTGCCACCAGCAGAGGTCGCGGGGCGGGGGATGAGCAGTTCTTC. Protein product: CATSRGRGAGDEQFF.

This clone was observed a few times. The gene calls are TRBV19 and TRBJ1-4; a possible D gene is TRBD1 (5 bases). Trimming cost V 3 bases and J 0 bases, with 17 bases left between them. The CDR3 runs 18 residues. Germline V gives CDR1 LNHDA, CDR2 SQIVND (reference sequence). Here the CDR3 reads CASSIWEGIRATNEKLFF. The CDR3 DNA is TGTGCCAGTAGTATCTGGGAGGGGATCCGTGCAACTAATGAAAAACTGTTTTTT. Variable domain in full (rest from reference TRBV19 and TRBJ1-4): DGGITQSPKYLFRKEGQNVTLSCEQNLNHDAMYWYRQDPGQGLRLIYYSQIVNDFQKGDIAEGYSVSREKKESFPLTVTSAQKNPTAFYLCASSIWEGIRATNEKLFFGSGTQLSVL.

J is TRBJ2-2 and V is TRBV7-3; unclear D gene. The germline CDR1 and CDR2 sequences are SGHTA and FQGTGA. The CDR3 length is 13 residues. The V and J ends lost 1 base and 8 bases respectively, with 8 bases between them. The CDR3, as DNA: TGTGCCAGCAGCTTAATCAACGAAGGGGAGCTGTTTTTT. Its translation: CASSLINEGELFF. Full variable domain (missing parts from reference TRBV7-3 and TRBJ2-2): GAGVSQTPSNKVTEKGKYVELRCDPISGHTALYWYRQSLGQGPEFLIYFQGTGAADDSGLPNDRFFAVRPEGSVSTLKIQRTERGDSAVYLCASSLINEGELFFGEGSRLTVL.

V and J are TRBV28 and TRBJ2-1; 13 positions agree with TRBD2. The CDR3 spans 16 residues. V gave up 3 bases and J gave up 9 bases; unmatched junction bases: 8. Germline CDR1 MDHEN, CDR2 SYDVKM. In DNA, the CDR3 is TGTGCCAGCAGTTTTCCAGGGACTAGCGGGAATGGTGAGCAGTTCTTC. Residues: CASSFPGTSGNGEQFF.

This clone came up a few times. The chain recombines TRBV30 with TRBJ2-3, with D perhaps being TRBD1 or TRBD2 (5 bases each). The CDR3 has 14 amino acids. CDR1 and CDR2 (germline): GTSNPN, SVGIG (reference sequence). The V gene lost 7 bases and the J gene lost 3 bases, with 17 bases spanning the gap. CDR3 loop: CAYHLGPFTDTQYF. The DNA of the CDR3 is TGTGCCTATCATCTGGGACCATTTACAGATACGCAGTATTTT.

This clone was detected once. In DNA, the CDR3 is TGTGCCAGCAGCCCAGGACTAGCTGACACGCAGTATTTT. Protein: CASSPGLADTQYF. The rearrangement links TRBV5-4 to TRBJ2-3, with 8 bases aligning to TRBD2. The CDR3 totals 13 residues. With 4 bases clipped from V and 9 bases from J, the junction kept 7 bases outside the gene matches. Germline lookup yields CDR1 SGHNT and CDR2 YYREEE (reference sequence). Variable domain in full (rest from reference TRBV5-4 and TRBJ2-3): ETGVTQSPTHLIKTRGQQVTLRCSSQSGHNTVSWYQQALGQGPQFIFQYYREEENGRGNFPPRFSGLQFPNYSSELNVNALELDDSALYLCASSPGLADTQYFGPGTRLTVL.

Worth noting for this clone: With a much larger clone just one base away, this may be a read error. The chain recombines TRBV30 with TRBJ1-2, with D unclear. V lost 1 base to trimming and J lost 8 bases, with 14 bases between them. CDR1 and CDR2 (germline): GTSNPN, SVGIG (reference sequence). This CDR3 is built from 13 residues. CDR3 sequence (DNA): TGTGCCTGGAGTGCCCTAGTGGGCTTAGGCTACACCTTC. Its translation is CAWSALVGLGYTF. Combining the CDR3 with reference TRBV30 and TRBJ1-2 gives the whole variable domain SQTIHQWPATLVQPVGSPLSLECTVEGTSNPNLYWYRQAAGRGLQLLFYSVGIGQISSEVPQNLSASRPQDRQFILSSKKLLLSDSGFYLCAWSALVGLGYTFGSGTRLTVV.